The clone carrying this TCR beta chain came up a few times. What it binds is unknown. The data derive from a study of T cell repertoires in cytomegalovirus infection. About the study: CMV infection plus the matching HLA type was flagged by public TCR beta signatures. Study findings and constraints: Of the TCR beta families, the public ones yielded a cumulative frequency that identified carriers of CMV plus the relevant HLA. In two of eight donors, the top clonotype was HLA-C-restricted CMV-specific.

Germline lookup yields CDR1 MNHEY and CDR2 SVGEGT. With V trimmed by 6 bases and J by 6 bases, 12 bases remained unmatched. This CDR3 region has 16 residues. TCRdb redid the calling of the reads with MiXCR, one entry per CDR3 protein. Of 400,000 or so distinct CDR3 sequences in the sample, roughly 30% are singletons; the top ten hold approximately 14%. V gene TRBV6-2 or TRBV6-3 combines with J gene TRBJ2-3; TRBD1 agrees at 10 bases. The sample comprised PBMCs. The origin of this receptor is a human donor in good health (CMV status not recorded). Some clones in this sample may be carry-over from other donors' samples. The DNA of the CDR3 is TGTGCCAGCAGCTACCGGGACAGGGGCCCTTCGGATACGCAGTATTTT. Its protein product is CASSYRDRGPSDTQYF.